What follows describes a single T cell receptor beta chain. The table lists this clonotype with many counts. The antigen this receptor binds is unknown. There are no base qualities to consult, and no much larger clone falls within one base. This sample stems from a study of breast tumors, draining lymph nodes, adjacent tissues (TCRdb year 2016). A note on the overall study: TCR beta repertoires were compared across tumor, adjacent nontumor tissue and axillary lymph nodes obtained from breast cancer patients. The study was designed to assess the relationships and possible T-cell exchange between tumor, surrounding tissue and draining lymph node repertoires in human breast cancer.

The listed sequencing device is Illumina HiSeq 2000. TCR beta chain libraries were generated by multiplex PCR amplification. High-throughput sequencing was used to analyze the amplified TCR beta chain products. The public reads were quality trimmed at Q25 with fastp and then assembled into clones with MiXCR by TCRdb, keeping productive beta chains. A single entry per CDR3 protein holds the most common genes and DNA from its merged rows. Here the sample has 190,000 or so distinct CDR3 sequences; 25% to 40% occur a single time. The ten largest clones represent more than 4% of the sample. In the germline V gene, CDR1 corresponds to SGHVS and CDR2 to FQNEAQ. The CDR3, cysteine through phenylalanine, is 14 amino acids long. Solely the CDR3 DNA is kept, with 42 bases framed from the first base. V and J lose 5 bases and 2 bases, and a span of 13 bases separates them. Findings and caveats that apply to the study as a whole: The data were judged consistent with most tumor T cells deriving from the lymph node and then expanding within tumor tissue. The conclusion that tumor T cells originate in lymph nodes was presented as consistent with a hypothesis rather than as directly demonstrated. T-cell repertoire diversity in tumors was found to be lower than in lymph nodes but higher than in nontumor tissue, and preferential V and J gene usage was observed. Tumor and nontumor tissue repertoires were significantly more similar in luminal-like than in basal-like breast cancer.

Lymph node samples were obtained from the axillary draining lymph nodes of breast cancer patients. Sequenced material: axillary lymph node tissue. Here the chain combines TRBV7-8 and TRBJ2-7; the D gene is perhaps TRBD1 or TRBD2, each of them matching over 5 bases. The TCR was taken from a female donor with breast cancer. Some clones in this sample may be carry-over from other donors' samples. The bases are TGTGCCAGCAGCGGGACGGACCAGACCTACGAGCAGTACTTC. This sequence encodes CASSGTDQTYEQYF.